These 30 T cell receptor beta chains originate from one sample sequenced in a study of blood T cells in healthy people across ages (dated by TCRdb to 2014 to 2015). Libraries were built with 5' RACE. The instrument given in TCRdb is Illumina HiSeq 2500. A second 7 to 11 cycle PCR used a sample-barcoded 5' primer and a J-beta primer mix. TCRdb took the public reads, trimmed them with fastp at Q25, ran MiXCR for clone calling and kept in-frame beta chains. A single entry per CDR3 protein holds the most common genes and DNA from its merged rows. A total of about 1,400,000 distinct CDR3 sequences appear in this sample, 42% of them only once. Of the sample, 7% to 9% falls within the top ten clones. Sequenced: blood. All receptors come from a woman aged 18-30 years in good health.

CDR3: CASASEGALSGELFF. In DNA, the CDR3 is TGTGCCAGTGCGTCTGAGGGGGCTCTGTCCGGGGAGCTGTTTTTT. This chain connects TRBV2 to TRBJ2-2; 7 bases match TRBD1. Germline lookup yields CDR1 SNHLY and CDR2 FYNNEI. The ends lost 9 bases at V and 6 bases at J; junction bases unmatched: 13. The CDR3 length is 15 residues.

This clonotype occurred a few times. This sequence joins TRBV30 and TRBJ2-5; unclear D gene. CDR1 and CDR2 from the germline V gene are GTSNPN and SVGIG (reference sequence). Trimming stripped 0 bases from V and 0 bases from J, with 5 bases between. The CDR3 has 13 amino acids. CDR3 sequence: CAWSVANQETQYF. The CDR3 nucleotides read TGTGCCTGGAGTGTGGCCAACCAAGAGACCCAGTACTTC.

About this clonotype: A junction boundary mismatches the germline segment, possibly from a read error. This chain joins TRBV20-1 and TRBJ1-2, with D possibly TRBD1 on 5 matching bases. This CDR3 region has 13 residues. In germline, CDR1 is DFQATT, CDR2 SNEGSKA (reference sequence). This CDR3 is CSARVNRQDGHTF. Written as DNA, the CDR3 is TGCAGTGCTAGAGTGAACAGGCAGGATGGCCACACCTTC.

This clonotype was counted only a few times. CDR3 amino acids: CASSSGSGSPLHF. DNA of the CDR3: TGTGCCAGCAGTTCAGGGTCAGGATCACCCCTCCACTTT. The chain recombines TRBV12-3 or TRBV12-4 with TRBJ1-6, with D maybe TRBD1 (5 bases). The CDR3 extends over 13 amino acids. V was shortened by 4 bases and J by 10 bases, with 11 bases between the two germline ends.

This sequence joins TRBV7-9 and TRBJ1-1; D unclear. Germline V gene lookup returns CDR1 SEHNR and CDR2 FQNEAQ (reference sequence). Trimming pared 7 bases from V and 1 base from J, leaving 13 bases between. This CDR3 contains 14 residues. This CDR3 is CASTLQGSNTEAFF. CDR3 bases: TGTGCCAGCACGTTGCAAGGATCGAACACTGAAGCTTTCTTT. The full variable domain, its missing parts supplied by reference TRBV7-9 and TRBJ1-1, is DTGVSQNPRHKITKRGQNVTFRCDPISEHNRLYWYRQTLGQGPEFLTYFQNEAQLEKSRLLSDRFSAERPKGSFSTLEIQRTEQGDSAMYLCASTLQGSNTEAFFGQGTRLTVV.

The chain couples TRBV12-3 or TRBV12-4 to TRBJ1-6, with D possibly TRBD1 on 5 matching bases. The CDR3 has 13 residues. V was cut by 1 base and J by 14 bases, with 12 bases left in between. CDR3 loop: CASSLDRGGALHF. The CDR3 DNA follows: TGTGCCAGCAGTTTAGACCGGGGGGGGGCCCTCCACTTT.

This chain uses TRBV20-1 with TRBJ1-4; the D is unclear. CDR1 is DFQATT and CDR2 is SNEGSKA in the germline V gene (reference sequence). The CDR3 runs 12 residues. V lost 6 bases and J 5 bases, leaving 10 bases between the germline ends. The CDR3 here is CSAGDWNEKLFF. As DNA, the CDR3 is TGCAGTGCCGGGGATTGGAATGAAAAACTGTTTTTT.

The V call is TRBV20-1, the J call TRBJ1-5; D might be TRBD1 (6 bases). The CDR3 consists of 17 residues. Germline CDR1 DFQATT, CDR2 SNEGSKA (reference sequence). The V end was cut by 0 bases, the J end by 0 bases, with 15 bases between. The CDR3: CSARDRLTGYSNQPQHF. CDR3 nucleotides: TGCAGTGCTAGAGATCGATTGACAGGATATAGCAATCAGCCCCAGCATTTT.

This rearrangement joins TRBV6-2 or TRBV6-3 to TRBJ2-1; 7 bases align to TRBD2. The CDR3 is made up of 14 amino acids. J lost 4 bases, V lost 8 bases, and 8 bases had no gene match. Per the germline V gene, CDR1 is MNHEY and CDR2 is SVGEGT. CDR3: CASFSSGAYNEQFF. Written as DNA, the CDR3 is TGTGCCAGCTTCTCAAGCGGGGCTTACAATGAGCAGTTCTTC.

CDR3 DNA: TGTGCCAGCATACAGGGGGCGTACACTGAAGCTTTCTTT. Its protein product is CASIQGAYTEAFF. The gene calls are TRBV28 and TRBJ1-1; 9 bases line up with TRBD1. CDR1 is MDHEN and CDR2 is SYDVKM in the germline V gene. The trim removed 7 bases at V and 3 bases at J, leaving 3 bases unmatched. The CDR3 has 13 amino acids.

This clonotype came up a few times. The rearrangement joins TRBV20-1 to TRBJ2-5, with 10 bases fitting TRBD2. Germline CDR1 is DFQATT and CDR2 is SNEGSKA (reference sequence). The CDR3 covers 15 residues. V was pared by 3 bases and J by 4 bases, with 8 bases of the junction left unmatched. This CDR3 reads CSASKREGPRETQYF. The CDR3 nucleotides are TGCAGTGCTAGTAAGCGGGAGGGCCCCAGAGAGACCCAGTACTTC.

The chain employs TRBV20-1 and TRBJ2-3; D is ambiguous. The germline V and J ends were trimmed by 7 bases and 5 bases, with 10 bases remaining between them. Looked up from germline, CDR1 is DFQATT and CDR2 is SNEGSKA (reference sequence). The CDR3 is 11 amino acids. The CDR3 here is CSEQLGDTQYF. The CDR3, as DNA: TGCAGTGAACAGCTGGGAGATACGCAGTATTTT.

V and J are TRBV27 and TRBJ2-7; D not resolved. The CDR3 has 15 residues. Germline CDR1 is MNHEY and CDR2 is SMNVEV (reference sequence). Trimming pared 1 base from V and 3 bases from J, leaving 13 bases between. The CDR3 is CASSLYVRTRYEQYF. The CDR3 DNA reads as TGTGCCAGCAGTTTATATGTAAGGACGCGCTACGAGCAGTACTTC.

This chain connects TRBV7-2 to TRBJ2-7; D call uncertain. Germline CDR1 reads SGHTA; CDR2 reads FQGNSA. Trimming removed 5 bases from V and 6 bases from J, with 14 bases in between. The CDR3 is 13 amino acids. In nucleotides, the CDR3 is TGTGCCAGCAGCGCCGCCCAGCGAGGCGAGCAGTACTTC. This sequence encodes CASSAAQRGEQYF.

The chain links TRBV28 to TRBJ2-5; perhaps D is TRBD1 or TRBD2 (5 bases each). Looked up from germline, CDR1 is MDHEN and CDR2 is SYDVKM. The CDR3 is 15 amino acids. The V end was cut by 6 bases, the J end by 0 bases, with 14 bases between. Here the CDR3 DNA reads TGTGCCAGCAGGCCCGGGACGGAGAACCAAGAGACCCAGTACTTC. This translates into CASRPGTENQETQYF.

The DNA of the CDR3 is TGTGCCAGCAGCAGAAGAAATAAGGCCCTCATGGACAATGAGCAGTTCTTC. This translates into CASSRRNKALMDNEQFF. The chain is built from TRBV7-2 and TRBJ2-1; no definite D call. V was shortened by 5 bases and J by 5 bases, with 22 bases between the two germline ends. Germline-derived CDR1 and CDR2 are SGHTA and FQGNSA. The CDR3 loop spans 17 amino acids.

The gene calls are TRBV4-2 and TRBJ2-4, with 9 bases identical to TRBD1. Germline V CDR1 and CDR2: LGHNA, YNFKEQ. Losses at the gene ends were 1 base for V and 9 bases for J; bases not matched to a gene: 10. CDR3 length equals 16 residues. CDR3 amino acids: CASSQAATGGGTIQYF. The CDR3 DNA reads as TGTGCCAGCAGCCAAGCAGCTACAGGGGGCGGGACCATTCAGTACTTC.

This clonotype was recorded at least ten times. V usage is TRBV21-1 and J usage is TRBJ1-2; TRBD1 is taken as the D call from the table, unchecked against the DNA. TRBV21-1 is deemed a pseudogene. There are 13 residues in the CDR3. The CDR3 here is CASSKTGDYGYTF. The CDR3 DNA is TGTGCCAGCAGCAAGACAGGGGACTATGGCTACACCTTC.

V gene TRBV20-1 combines with J gene TRBJ2-7; 9 bases are shared with TRBD2. With V trimmed by 1 base and J by 6 bases, 4 bases remained unmatched. CDR3 length: 13 amino acids. Germline loops: CDR1 DFQATT, CDR2 SNEGSKA (reference sequence). The CDR3, as DNA: TGCAGTGCTAGAGGCGGGAGGGCTCGCGAGCAGTACTTC. Translating gives CSARGGRAREQYF.

The chain uses TRBV28 and TRBJ2-6; 11 bases fit TRBD2. This CDR3 comprises 16 residues. Trimming removed 8 bases from V and 2 bases from J; junction bases left unmatched: 5. Germline V CDR1 and CDR2: MDHEN, SYDVKM. This CDR3 reads CASDGSGGAGANVLTF. The CDR3 DNA follows: TGTGCCAGCGATGGTAGCGGGGGGGCTGGGGCCAACGTCCTGACTTTC. Full variable domain (remainder filled in from reference TRBV28 and TRBJ2-6): DVKVTQSSRYLVKRTGEKVFLECVQDMDHENMFWYRQDPGLGLRLIYFSYDVKMKEKGDIPEGYSVSREKKERFSLILESASTNQTSMYLCASDGSGGAGANVLTFGAGSRLTVL.

This clonotype has more than one count but fewer than ten. The V and J genes are TRBV5-1 and TRBJ2-1; D possibly corresponds to TRBD2 (6 bases). In germline, CDR1 is SGHRS, CDR2 YFSETQ. CDR3 length: 13 amino acids. Trimming took off 4 bases at V and 9 bases at J, with 14 bases between the two ends. The CDR3 loop reads CASSPGLGTEQFF. The DNA for the CDR3 is TGCGCCAGCAGCCCGGGACTTGGGACTGAGCAGTTCTTC. The full variable domain, with the rest looked up from reference TRBV5-1 and TRBJ2-1, is KAGVTQTPRYLIKTRGQQVTLSCSPISGHRSVSWYQQTPGQGLQFLFEYFSETQRNKGNFPGRFSGRQFSNSRSEMNVSTLELGDSALYLCASSPGLGTEQFFGPGTRLTVL.

As concerns this clonotype: This may come from a read error, since a much larger clone is one base off. The chain joins TRBV5-1 to TRBJ2-7; 9 bases are shared with TRBD1. V shed 5 bases and J 7 bases; nucleotides not matched to a gene: 4. This CDR3 has 12 residues. CDR1 SGHRS and CDR2 YFSETQ come from the germline V gene. CDR3 in amino acids: CASRRTGDEQYF. The CDR3 nucleotides read TGCGCCAGCAGGCGGACAGGGGATGAGCAGTACTTC.

In this sample, this clonotype turned up a few times. The chain carries TRBV3-1 and TRBJ2-5, with a possible D match to TRBD2 (5 bases). CDR3 length equals 11 residues. The V gene's germline CDR1 is LGHDT and CDR2 YNNKEL (reference sequence). V shed 3 bases and J shed 11 bases, with 10 bases lying between them. CDR3 DNA: TGTGCCAGCAGCCACGCGAGGGAGCAGTACTTC. Translation: CASSHAREQYF.

The V and J genes are TRBV15 and TRBJ2-3; possibly TRBD1 for D (5 bases). CDR1 is LNHNV, CDR2 YYDKDF, per germline (reference sequence). V was pared by 0 bases and J by 0 bases, with 10 bases between. The CDR3 covers 16 residues. Here the CDR3 reads CATSRDQGLSTDTQYF. DNA of the CDR3: TGTGCCACCAGCAGAGATCAGGGCCTAAGCACAGATACGCAGTATTTT.

This chain connects TRBV18 to TRBJ1-5, with D possibly being TRBD1 (6 bases). The CDR3 runs 16 residues. Germline values: CDR1 KGHSH, CDR2 LQKENI. Trimming pared 0 bases from V and 0 bases from J, leaving 9 bases between. CDR3 loop: CASSPPTGNSNQPQHF. The CDR3 nucleotides read TGTGCCAGCTCACCACCTACAGGGAATAGCAATCAGCCCCAGCATTTT.

This clonotype was detected a few times. The V gene is TRBV20-1, the J gene TRBJ1-2; D unresolved. Germline-derived CDR1 and CDR2 are DFQATT and SNEGSKA (reference sequence). V lost 5 bases to trimming and J lost 2 bases, with 15 bases between them. The CDR3 is 14 amino acids. The CDR3 coding sequence is TGCAGTGCTCACCAGGACGGTATGAACTATGGCTACACCTTC. It is translated as CSAHQDGMNYGYTF.

This clonotype came up a few times. V gene TRBV27 combines with J gene TRBJ1-2; 8 bases align to TRBD1. The length of the CDR3 is 13 residues. Germline lookup yields CDR1 MNHEY and CDR2 SMNVEV (reference sequence). V trimming: 6 bases; J trimming: 4 bases; junction bases outside the gene matches: 4. This CDR3 reads CASRTTGAYGYTF. In nucleotides, the CDR3 is TGTGCCAGCAGGACGACAGGGGCCTATGGCTACACCTTC.

The chain recombines TRBV20-1 with TRBJ2-3; D call uncertain. In germline, CDR1 is DFQATT, CDR2 SNEGSKA (reference sequence). CDR3 length: 14 amino acids. Between the trimmed V and J ends, which lost 6 bases and 4 bases, there was a span of 17 bases. CDR3 nucleotides: TGCAGTGCCCCGACTCCCTCCTCCGCAGATACGCAGTATTTT. Protein: CSAPTPSSADTQYF.

The chain recombines TRBV27 with TRBJ2-1, with D tentatively TRBD1 or TRBD2 (5 bases each). Looked up from germline, CDR1 is MNHEY and CDR2 is SMNVEV (reference sequence). This CDR3 has 15 amino acids. V lost 7 bases and J lost 6, with 19 bases in between. The CDR3 reads CASTPTAWGSNEQFF. The CDR3 coding sequence is TGTGCCAGCACCCCGACAGCTTGGGGGTCCAATGAGCAGTTCTTC.

The gene calls are TRBV2 and TRBJ2-4, with 11 bases fitting TRBD2. The CDR3 extends over 14 amino acids. V shed 8 bases, J shed 13 bases, and the junction held 13 bases outside the gene matches. Germline V CDR1 and CDR2: SNHLY, FYNNEI. The CDR3 loop is CASLRTSGYNEQYF. The CDR3, as DNA: TGTGCCAGCTTAAGGACTAGCGGGTACAATGAGCAGTACTTC.